Presented here are 8 T cell receptor beta chains from one specimen sequenced in a study of blood T cell repertoires in COVID-19. Data came from immunoSEQ multiplex PCR; TCRdb stores just in-frame clones and leaves some out. The sample yields about 100,000 clones, approximately 90% seen once. The source material was peripheral blood. These receptors originate from a man aged 50 to 59 with active COVID-19.

The chain combines TRBV7-2 with TRBJ1-1; D ambiguous. V dropped 3 bases and J dropped 1 base, with 3 bases sitting between them. Germline V gene data show CDR1 as SGHTA and CDR2 as FQGNSA. This CDR3 is built from 12 residues. CDR3 in amino acids: CASSFSNTEAFF. DNA of the CDR3: TGTGCCAGCAGCTTCTCGAACACTGAAGCTTTCTTT. Variable domain in full (rest from reference TRBV7-2 and TRBJ1-1): GAGVSQSPSNKVTEKGKDVELRCDPISGHTALYWYRQSLGQGLEFLIYFQGNSAPDKSGLPSDRFSAERTGGSVSTLTIQRTQQEDSAVYLCASSFSNTEAFFGQGTRLTVV.

The chain employs TRBV7-7 and TRBJ2-1; TRBD1 agrees at 9 bases. Looked up from germline, CDR1 is SSHAT and CDR2 is FNYEAQ (reference sequence). V was pared by 6 bases and J by 3 bases, with 6 bases of the junction left unmatched. The length of the CDR3 is 15 residues. For the CDR3, the DNA is TGTGCCAGCAGTCAAGGGGACAGGGACTACAATGAGCAGTTCTTC. Its protein is CASSQGDRDYNEQFF.

CDR3 residues: CASSPPGTSVAFF. The CDR3 bases are TGTGCCAGCTCACCACCGGGGACTAGCGTTGCGTTCTTC. The chain links TRBV18 to TRBJ2-1, with 10 bases matching TRBD2. This CDR3 contains 13 residues. Germline trimming cut 0 bases from V and 15 bases from J; bases unmatched to any gene: 5. The germline CDR1 and CDR2 sequences are KGHSH and LQKENI.

This clone was seen a single time. The rearrangement uses TRBV5-4 and TRBJ2-2, with D perhaps matching TRBD1 (6 bases). Trimming removed 4 bases at V and 6 bases at J, with 13 bases between. Germline V CDR1 and CDR2: SGHNT, YYREEE (reference sequence). The CDR3 loop spans 14 amino acids. For the CDR3, the DNA is TGTGCCAGCAGCATGCAGGGGAGCGCCGGGGAGCTGTTTTTT. Protein: CASSMQGSAGELFF.

This rearrangement joins TRBV5-1 to TRBJ1-6; no clear D. V was clipped by 2 bases and J by 8 bases, with 11 bases between them. CDR3 length equals 14 residues. Germline-derived CDR1 and CDR2 are SGHRS and YFSETQ. CDR3 in DNA: TGCGCCAGCAGCTTTATGGACGGGGATTCACCCCTCCACTTT. This gives the protein CASSFMDGDSPLHF.

The chain has TRBV11-2 and TRBJ2-3; D is perhaps TRBD1 (6 bases). The CDR3 totals 15 residues. V gave up 5 bases and J gave up 3 bases, with 15 bases separating them. From germline, CDR1 is SGHAT and CDR2 FQNNGV. In nucleotides, the CDR3 is TGTGCCAGCAGCCGTTCTCTCAGGGGAACAGATACGCAGTATTTT. The encoded protein is CASSRSLRGTDTQYF. The entire variable domain, with the rest obtained from reference TRBV11-2 and TRBJ2-3, is as follows: EAGVAQSPRYKIIEKRQSVAFWCNPISGHATLYWYQQILGQGPKLLIQFQNNGVVDDSQLPKDRFSAERLKGVDSTLKIQPAKLEDSAVYLCASSRSLRGTDTQYFGPGTRLTVL.

This clone has more than one count but fewer than ten. The chain links TRBV5-8 to TRBJ2-3; the D gene is possibly TRBD2 (6 bases). CDR1 is SGHTS, CDR2 YDEGEE, per germline. The CDR3 is 14 amino acids. V was clipped by 4 bases and J by 2 bases, with 11 bases between them. The CDR3 spells CASSPGLPTDTQYF. DNA of the CDR3: TGTGCCAGCAGCCCGGGACTGCCCACAGATACGCAGTATTTT.

The J gene is TRBJ1-4, the V gene TRBV5-6; D is ambiguous. The germline CDR1 and CDR2 sequences are SGHDT and YYEEEE. There are 15 residues in the CDR3. V dropped 3 bases and J dropped 3 bases, with 12 bases sitting between them. The CDR3 region is CASSSVGYPNEKLFF. The CDR3 region has the DNA TGTGCCAGCAGCTCGGTCGGGTATCCTAATGAAAAACTGTTTTTT. Drawing the rest from reference TRBV5-6 and TRBJ1-4, the complete variable domain is DAGVTQSPTHLIKTRGQQVTLRCSPKSGHDTVSWYQQALGQGPQFIFQYYEEEERQRGNFPDRFSGHQFPNYSSELNVNALLLGDSALYLCASSSVGYPNEKLFFGSGTQLSVL.